One sample yielded the 15 T cell receptor beta chains listed below, sequenced in a study of identical twins. TCRdb re-derived calls from the 5' RACE reads in MiXCR, one entry per CDR3 protein. Here the sample spans 750,000 to 950,000 distinct CDR3 sequences, roughly an eighth being singletons. Separately, the same data were catalogued under a study of yellow fever vaccine responses in identical twins.

The sequencing input was PBMCs. Every receptor here comes from a woman under 30 in good health.

This clonotype has just a few counts. DNA of the CDR3: TGTGCCAGCAGCCCCCATTGGGTAGCGCCAACTTCCTACAATGAGCAGTTCTTC. Encoded protein: CASSPHWVAPTSYNEQFF. This chain uses TRBV3-1 with TRBJ2-1, with a tentative D call TRBD2 (5 bases). This CDR3 comprises 18 residues. Trimming removed 4 bases from V and 1 base from J, with 20 bases in between. CDR1 is LGHDT, CDR2 YNNKEL, per germline (reference sequence).

This clonotype was detected many times. V usage is TRBV27 and J usage is TRBJ2-1, with TRBD1 identical over 10 bases. This CDR3 comprises 13 residues. Germline lookup yields CDR1 MNHEY and CDR2 SMNVEV (reference sequence). Unmatched junction bases numbered 3, after V lost 6 bases and J lost 7 bases. The CDR3 region has the DNA TGTGCCAGCAGCTGGGACAGGGGAAATGAGCAGTTCTTC. The encoded protein is CASSWDRGNEQFF.

This clonotype was observed a handful of times. This chain connects TRBV5-6 to TRBJ1-5; D uncertain. This CDR3 spans 15 amino acids. The V end lost 6 bases, the J end lost 0 bases, and 13 bases lay between the germline ends. Looked up from germline, CDR1 is SGHDT and CDR2 is YYEEEE. CDR3 in amino acids: CASILGAGSNQPQHF. As DNA, the CDR3 is TGTGCCAGCATATTGGGCGCGGGTAGCAATCAGCCCCAGCATTTT.

This sequence joins TRBV20-1 and TRBJ2-6, with D possibly TRBD2 on 6 matching bases. The CDR3 length is 16 residues. Germline lookup yields CDR1 DFQATT and CDR2 SNEGSKA (reference sequence). V was shortened by 1 base and J by 0 bases, with 10 bases between the two germline ends. CDR3 sequence: CSARGGGSSGANVLTF. CDR3 in DNA: TGCAGTGCTAGAGGTGGAGGGAGCTCTGGGGCCAACGTCCTGACTTTC.

This clonotype was counted between two and nine times. The chain combines TRBV12-3 or TRBV12-4 with TRBJ2-1; D is possibly TRBD2 (5 bases). Trimming left V 1 base short and J 5 bases short, with 15 bases between. The CDR3 has 16 residues. The CDR3 bases are TGTGCCAGCAGTTTAGGCAACTGGAGGATAAACAATGAGCAGTTCTTC. Its translation: CASSLGNWRINNEQFF.

This clonotype has a count of ten or more. The CDR3 sequence is CSANRLPDAFF. CDR3 sequence (DNA): TGCAGTGCTAATCGACTCCCTGATGCCTTCTTT. This sequence joins TRBV20-1 and TRBJ1-1; D is unresolved. CDR1 DFQATT and CDR2 SNEGSKA come from the germline V gene (reference sequence). CDR3 length: 11 amino acids. Trimming cost V 4 bases and J 14 bases, with 17 bases left between them.

About this clonotype: This may come from a read error, since a much larger clone is one base off. The chain combines TRBV29-1 with TRBJ2-1; TRBD1 matches at 10 bases. The CDR3 is made up of 14 amino acids. The germline CDR1 and CDR2 sequences are SQVTM and ANQGSEA. The CDR3 DNA reads as TGCAGCGTTGAGGGGGACAGGGGTTACAATGAGCAGCTCTTC. Translation gives CSVEGDRGYNEQLF.

The chain recombines TRBV7-9 with TRBJ2-2; 7 bases map to TRBD1. The germline CDR1 and CDR2 sequences are SEHNR and FQNEAQ (reference sequence). Unmatched junction bases numbered 7, after V lost 3 bases and J lost 3 bases. The CDR3 is 16 residues long. The CDR3 is CASSFPGQIDTGELFF. The CDR3 DNA reads as TGTGCCAGCAGCTTTCCGGGACAGATTGACACCGGGGAGCTGTTTTTT.

This clonotype has ten or more counts. J is TRBJ2-1 and V is TRBV4-1; 15 nucleotides match TRBD2. The germline V gene encodes CDR1 MGHRA and CDR2 YSYEKL. This CDR3 contains 16 residues. The V gene end was trimmed by 4 bases and the J gene end by 15 bases; junction bases not matched to a gene: 13. CDR3 sequence reads: CASSRIPGLAGGGGFF. For the CDR3, the DNA is TGCGCCAGCAGCCGGATACCGGGACTAGCGGGAGGTGGGGGGTTCTTC.

At least ten counts were recorded for this clonotype. The J gene is TRBJ2-3, the V gene TRBV20-1; D is ambiguous. CDR1 and CDR2 (germline): DFQATT, SNEGSKA (reference sequence). V gave up 3 bases and J gave up 0 bases, with 10 bases separating them. This CDR3 has 14 amino acids. CDR3 nucleotide sequence: TGCAGTGCTAGCCGGACGGCGAGCACAGATACGCAGTATTTT. Protein sequence: CSASRTASTDTQYF.

This sequence joins TRBV7-8 and TRBJ1-2, with 8 bases that match TRBD1. The trim removed 5 bases at V and 2 bases at J, leaving 7 bases unmatched. Looked up from germline, CDR1 is SGHVS and CDR2 is FQNEAQ. The CDR3 length is 15 residues. In nucleotides, the CDR3 is TGTGCCAGCAGCAACCGGGACAGGATAAACTATGGCTACACCTTC. Its protein product is CASSNRDRINYGYTF.

This clonotype was recorded a few times. The CDR3 sequence: CSAPRTSDETQYF. DNA of the CDR3: TGCAGTGCTCCACGGACTAGCGACGAGACCCAGTACTTC. The chain employs TRBV20-1 and TRBJ2-5; TRBD2 matches at 9 bases. This CDR3 contains 13 residues. Germline V CDR1 and CDR2: DFQATT, SNEGSKA (reference sequence). V shed 5 bases, J shed 5 bases, and the junction held 6 bases outside the gene matches.

CDR3 bases: TGTGCCAGCAGCTTATTAGTAGCAGCTGCTACTACTGAAGATACGCAGTATTTT. Protein: CASSLLVAAATTEDTQYF. The genes are TRBV11-2 and TRBJ2-3; D gene ambiguous. CDR3 length equals 18 residues. Trimming removed 2 bases from V and 5 bases from J, with 23 bases in between. In germline, CDR1 is SGHAT, CDR2 FQNNGV. The full variable domain, rest sourced from reference TRBV11-2 and TRBJ2-3, is EAGVAQSPRYKIIEKRQSVAFWCNPISGHATLYWYQQILGQGPKLLIQFQNNGVVDDSQLPKDRFSAERLKGVDSTLKIQPAKLEDSAVYLCASSLLVAAATTEDTQYFGPGTRLTVL.

In its sample, this clonotype was seen a few times. The rearrangement uses TRBV5-1 and TRBJ2-3; no reliable D call. This CDR3 spans 16 amino acids. V shed 0 bases and J shed 2 bases, with 13 bases lying between them. Germline V lookup: CDR1 SGHRS, CDR2 YFSETQ. CDR3 nucleotides: TGCGCCAGCAGCTTGGTAGGCGCACAGACCACAGATACGCAGTATTTT. As protein: CASSLVGAQTTDTQYF.

This CDR3 reads CSAPTSGNEQYF. The CDR3 coding sequence is TGCAGTGCTCCGACTAGCGGGAACGAGCAGTACTTC. This chain connects TRBV20-1 to TRBJ2-7; TRBD2 matches 11 bases. V gave up 5 bases and J gave up 5 bases; unmatched junction bases: 2. The CDR3 is 12 residues long. The germline CDR1 and CDR2 sequences are DFQATT and SNEGSKA (reference sequence).